The 16 T cell receptor beta chains below come from one sample, sequenced in a study of shared clonotypes between healthy human individuals. Profiled with immunoSEQ multiplex PCR; TCRdb holds only in-frame clones, not every one. Of about 1.4 million clones listed, approximately 96% are singletons. The sequencing sample was made of naive CD4+ T cells sorted from blood. Specified subset: CD45RA+ positively selected. These receptors came from a man younger than 45 in good health.

This chain uses TRBV28 with TRBJ2-2, with 8 bases lining up with TRBD2. Germline lookup yields CDR1 MDHEN and CDR2 SYDVKM. The CDR3 covers 19 residues. With 4 bases clipped from V and 8 bases from J, the junction kept 21 bases outside the gene matches. CDR3 sequence reads: CASSSTGRANIAGPGELFF. The CDR3 DNA reads as TGTGCCAGCAGTTCCACCGGACGGGCTAACATAGCGGGGCCTGGGGAGCTGTTTTTT. Drawing the rest from reference TRBV28 and TRBJ2-2, the complete variable domain is DVKVTQSSRYLVKRTGEKVFLECVQDMDHENMFWYRQDPGLGLRLIYFSYDVKMKEKGDIPEGYSVSREKKERFSLILESASTNQTSMYLCASSSTGRANIAGPGELFFGEGSRLTVL.

The chain carries TRBV5-1 and TRBJ2-6; no firm D call. The CDR3 totals 15 residues. Germline CDR1 is SGHRS and CDR2 is YFSETQ. V was trimmed by 0 bases and J by 2 bases, leaving 6 bases between them. The CDR3 sequence: CASSLVVAGANVLTF. The DNA of the CDR3 is TGCGCCAGCAGCTTGGTAGTGGCTGGGGCCAACGTCCTGACTTTC. The variable domain in full, completed from reference TRBV5-1 and TRBJ2-6, reads KAGVTQTPRYLIKTRGQQVTLSCSPISGHRSVSWYQQTPGQGLQFLFEYFSETQRNKGNFPGRFSGRQFSNSRSEMNVSTLELGDSALYLCASSLVVAGANVLTFGAGSRLTVL.

This sequence joins TRBV4-1 and TRBJ1-1; no firm D call. Trimming left V 0 bases short and J 1 base short, with 6 bases between. Germline assignment: CDR1 MGHRA and CDR2 YSYEKL. This CDR3 spans 14 amino acids. This CDR3 reads CASSQDRPNTEAFF. The CDR3 DNA follows: TGCGCCAGCAGCCAAGATCGCCCGAACACTGAAGCTTTCTTT.

V usage is TRBV25-1 and J usage is TRBJ2-2, with 9 bases aligning to TRBD1. CDR1 and CDR2 (germline): MGHDK, SYGVNS. Trimming at V came to 5 bases and at J to 4 bases, leaving 11 bases not matched to a gene. This CDR3 comprises 17 residues. The CDR3 loop reads CASSQWPGTGTTGELFF. The CDR3 bases are TGTGCCAGCAGTCAGTGGCCCGGGACAGGGACCACCGGGGAGCTGTTTTTT.

The rearrangement links TRBV4-2 to TRBJ2-7; 8 bases agree with TRBD2. This CDR3 has 15 amino acids. V lost 1 base, J lost 4 bases, and 6 bases stayed unmatched. Germline V gives CDR1 LGHNA, CDR2 YNFKEQ. CDR3 in DNA: TGTGCCAGCAGCCAAGGAAGCGGGAGTCGGTACGAGCAGTACTTC. Its protein product is CASSQGSGSRYEQYF.

This sequence joins TRBV7-2 and TRBJ2-7; D is unresolved. The CDR3 consists of 18 residues. With 2 bases removed from V and 1 base from J, the gap between germline ends came to 21 bases. Looked up from germline, CDR1 is SGHTA and CDR2 is FQGNSA. CDR3 in amino acids: CASSLPLLAGVGSYEQYF. The CDR3 nucleotides are TGTGCCAGCAGCTTACCCCTTTTGGCTGGGGTTGGATCCTACGAGCAGTACTTC.

The chain has TRBV10-3 and TRBJ2-3; 7 nucleotides match TRBD1. In germline, CDR1 is ENHRY, CDR2 SYGVKD. This CDR3 contains 14 residues. V was clipped by 6 bases and J by 2 bases; unmatched bases: 5. CDR3 protein: CAISRDRITDTQYF. CDR3 sequence (DNA): TGTGCCATCAGCCGGGACAGAATCACAGATACGCAGTATTTT.

The chain links TRBV18 to TRBJ2-7; 11 bases align to TRBD2. Germline V CDR1 and CDR2: KGHSH, LQKENI. V lost 1 base, J lost 0 bases, and 5 bases stayed unmatched. This CDR3 is 17 amino acids long. The CDR3 DNA sequence: TGTGCCAGCTCACCACGGCCGGGACTAGCGGACTCCTACGAGCAGTACTTC. Protein sequence: CASSPRPGLADSYEQYF.

The chain joins TRBV9 to TRBJ1-1; D uncertain. V was cut by 0 bases and J by 4 bases, with 10 bases left in between. The germline CDR1 and CDR2 sequences are SGDLS and YYNGEE. This CDR3 contains 14 residues. CDR3 DNA: TGTGCCAGCAGCGTAGCTCCCCGCTCCACTGAAGCTTTCTTT. Protein product: CASSVAPRSTEAFF.

The chain uses TRBV5-1 and TRBJ2-2, with a tentative D call TRBD2 (6 bases). Germline assignment: CDR1 SGHRS and CDR2 YFSETQ. This CDR3 has 13 amino acids. The ends were cut back, 9 bases at V and 1 base at J, with 10 bases in the middle. CDR3 bases: TGCGCCATCGGGCGGGAGAACACCGGGGAGCTGTTTTTT. Amino acids: CAIGRENTGELFF.

A few counts support this clone. The chain employs TRBV2 and TRBJ2-2; tentatively, D is TRBD2 (5 bases). This CDR3 spans 13 amino acids. V gave up 5 bases and J gave up 4 bases, with 8 bases separating them. Germline V gives CDR1 SNHLY, CDR2 FYNNEI. The CDR3 sequence is CASSKEGTGELFF. CDR3 bases: TGTGCCAGCAGTAAAGAGGGCACCGGGGAGCTGTTTTTT.

This clone was observed a few times. The chain joins TRBV18 to TRBJ1-5, with D uncertain. The V and J ends lost 6 bases and 7 bases respectively, with 10 bases between them. Germline CDR1 and CDR2: KGHSH and LQKENI. CDR3 length: 12 residues. CDR3 bases: TGTGCCAGCTCCCATGGAGGACAGCCCCAGCATTTT. It codes for CASSHGGQPQHF.

This rearrangement joins TRBV10-1 to TRBJ2-7, with 9 bases fitting TRBD2. Germline V gene data show CDR1 as WNHNN and CDR2 as SYGVQD (reference sequence). The length of the CDR3 is 13 residues. The V and J ends lost 3 bases and 7 bases, in that order; junction bases with no gene match: 4. The CDR3 DNA sequence: TGCGCCAGCAGTGAAAGCGGGAGGTCTGAGCAGTACTTC. Amino acids: CASSESGRSEQYF.

The V call is TRBV6-1, the J call TRBJ2-7, with 8 bases lining up with TRBD2. This CDR3 is built from 15 residues. Germline trimming cut 3 bases from V and 6 bases from J; bases unmatched to any gene: 10. Germline CDR1 reads MNHNS; CDR2 reads SASEGT. CDR3 DNA sequence: TGTGCCAGCAGTGAGAGCGGGAGCCAGGGTGGCGAGCAGTACTTC. Its translation is CASSESGSQGGEQYF.

The chain recombines TRBV7-9 with TRBJ2-2; perhaps TRBD2 as D (5 bases). Per germline, CDR1 SEHNR and CDR2 FQNEAQ (reference sequence). This CDR3 has 16 residues. V was pared by 2 bases and J by 13 bases, with 23 bases between. The CDR3 DNA is TGTGCCAGCAGCTTATCCCTACTAGGTCCAGAACTCGCGCTGTTTTTT. Its protein product is CASSLSLLGPELALFF.

In its sample, this clone was seen once. The chain recombines TRBV16 with TRBJ1-5; possible D gene TRBD1, 5 bases. This CDR3 spans 16 amino acids. Germline V lookup: CDR1 KGHSY, CDR2 FQNENV. V was shortened by 1 base and J by 1 base, with 11 bases between the two germline ends. In DNA form, the CDR3 reads TGTGCCAGCAGCCAATGGAGGGGAGGGAGCAATCAGCCCCAGCATTTT. It specifies CASSQWRGGSNQPQHF.